This TCR beta chain was identified during a study of blood T cell repertoires in COVID-19. Background on the study: Acute and convalescent COVID-19 samples came from the United States, Italy and Spain.

This clone was detected a few times. The CDR3 has 14 amino acids. V dropped 0 bases and J dropped 4 bases, with 10 bases sitting between them. Germline assignment: CDR1 WNHNN and CDR2 SYGVQD (reference sequence). As processed by the authors: Using reference gene primer amplification, nucleated cell counts were estimated. Here immunoSEQ multiplex PCR was the method, and the copy in TCRdb shows in-frame clones only, minus some. The V and J calls and the clone size are those of that table, but D and trimming were determined from the DNA. The table records 50,000 to 70,000 clones, around nine tenths of them present only once.

The sequenced sample was peripheral blood. The receptor was isolated from a woman older than 75 with active COVID-19. The chain carries TRBV10-1 and TRBJ2-7; a possible D gene is TRBD1 (6 bases). The CDR3 sequence is CASSESITGYEQYF. Here the CDR3 DNA reads TGCGCCAGCAGTGAGTCGATCACAGGGTACGAGCAGTACTTC.